These T cell receptor beta chains were read from a single sample in a study of CD8 T cells in ankylosing spondylitis. TCRdb recomputed calls from the 5' RACE reads with MiXCR, one row per CDR3 protein. The profile shows 400,000 to 450,000 distinct CDR3 sequences, 17% of them singletons. The source material was blood, either unsorted or a sorted T cell fraction (not recorded which). These receptors all come from a male donor with ankylosing spondylitis. Each CDR3 is given with its conserved first and last residue. Fields, in order: V gene, clone size, J gene, D gene, CDR3 DNA, CDR3 protein. D genes are given only for firm matches. For some rows the clone size is stated as once, few or many, or as a class when expanded; others skip it.

V: TRBV5-1
size: .
J: TRBJ2-2
D: .
DNA: TGCGCCAGCAGGACAGAGACCTGGGCCGGGGAGCTGTTTTTT
CDR3: CASRTETWAGELFF

V: TRBV7-9
size: few
J: TRBJ1-1
D: .
DNA: TGTGCCAGCAGCTTAGCGAACTTCCCGGGGCTGGACACTGAAGCTTTCTTT
CDR3: CASSLANFPGLDTEAFF

V: TRBV27
size: .
J: TRBJ2-5
D: .
DNA: TGTGCCAGCCGGAAGATGGACCGAACCCAAGAGACCCAGTACTTC
CDR3: CASRKMDRTQETQYF

V: TRBV7-9
size: .
J: TRBJ2-7
D: TRBD1
DNA: TGTGCCAGCAGCTCGACAGGGAAGCGGTCCTACGAGCAGTACTTC
CDR3: CASSSTGKRSYEQYF

V: TRBV20-1
size: many
J: TRBJ2-3
D: .
DNA: TGCAGTGCTAGAGTTACTGGCACAGATACGCAGTATTTT
CDR3: CSARVTGTDTQYF

V: TRBV10-3
size: .
J: TRBJ1-3
D: .
DNA: TGTGCCATCAGTGAGGGGGACCTGCAGGGAAACACCATATATTTT
CDR3: CAISEGDLQGNTIYF

V: TRBV2
size: .
J: TRBJ1-2
D: .
DNA: TGTGCCAGCAGTCCCCAGGGGTTGGATGGCTACACCTTC
CDR3: CASSPQGLDGYTF

V: TRBV5-1
size: many
J: TRBJ2-7
D: TRBD2
DNA: TGCGCCAGCAGCTTGGCGCCAGGGACTACCTACGAGCAGTACTTC
CDR3: CASSLAPGTTYEQYF

V: TRBV5-1
size: .
J: TRBJ1-2
D: .
DNA: TGCGCCAGCAGCTTGGGGACACCAGCTAACTATGGCTACACCTTC
CDR3: CASSLGTPANYGYTF

V: TRBV14
size: few
J: TRBJ2-7
D: .
DNA: TGTGCCAGCAGCCAAGAGGGGGGTACAGGGGAAAAGCAGTACTTC
CDR3: CASSQEGGTGEKQYF

V: TRBV2
size: .
J: TRBJ1-5
D: .
DNA: TGTGCCAGCAGACAGGGAACCGGCAATCAGCCCCAGCATTTT
CDR3: CASRQGTGNQPQHF

V: TRBV29-1
size: few
J: TRBJ2-3
D: .
DNA: TGCAGCGTTGTGGGAAGCACAGATACGCAGTATTTT
CDR3: CSVVGSTDTQYF

V: TRBV11-2
size: many
J: TRBJ2-1
D: TRBD2
DNA: TGTGCCAGCAGCTTTACCGGGACTAGCGGGAGAAATGAGCAGTTCTTC
CDR3: CASSFTGTSGRNEQFF

V: TRBV9
size: few
J: TRBJ2-5
D: TRBD1
DNA: TGTGCCAGCAGCGTAGAAGGCAGGGGGTCAGAGACCCAGTACTTC
CDR3: CASSVEGRGSETQYF

V: TRBV20-1
size: .
J: TRBJ2-7
D: TRBD2
DNA: TGCAGTGTAAGCGGGAGAGTAGCCTACGAGCAGTACTTC
CDR3: CSVSGRVAYEQYF

V: TRBV6-1
size: few
J: TRBJ1-3
D: .
DNA: TGTGCCAGCAGTACCGTTTACACGGGAGGAAACACCATATATTTT
CDR3: CASSTVYTGGNTIYF

V: TRBV6-5
size: many
J: TRBJ2-3
D: .
DNA: TGTGCCAGCAGTTACGGGGGCCTTCTCACAGATACGCAGTATTTT
CDR3: CASSYGGLLTDTQYF